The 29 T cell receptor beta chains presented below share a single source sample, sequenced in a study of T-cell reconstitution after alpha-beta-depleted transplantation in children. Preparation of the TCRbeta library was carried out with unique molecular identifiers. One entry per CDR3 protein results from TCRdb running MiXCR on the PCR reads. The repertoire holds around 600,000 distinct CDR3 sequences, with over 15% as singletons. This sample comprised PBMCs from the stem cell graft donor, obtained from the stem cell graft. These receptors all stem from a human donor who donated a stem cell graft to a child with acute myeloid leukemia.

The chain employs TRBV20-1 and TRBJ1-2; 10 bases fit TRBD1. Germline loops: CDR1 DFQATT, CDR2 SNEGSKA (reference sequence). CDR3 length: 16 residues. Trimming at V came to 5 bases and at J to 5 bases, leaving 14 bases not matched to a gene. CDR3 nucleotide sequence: TGCAGTGCTTCCCCCGTAGACAGGGGGCTTGGGTATGGCTACACCTTC. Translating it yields CSASPVDRGLGYGYTF.

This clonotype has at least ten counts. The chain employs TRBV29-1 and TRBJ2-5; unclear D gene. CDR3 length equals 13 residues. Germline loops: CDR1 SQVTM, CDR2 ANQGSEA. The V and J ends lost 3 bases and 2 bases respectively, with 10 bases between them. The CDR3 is CSVDEQWQETQYF. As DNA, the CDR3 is TGCAGCGTTGATGAACAATGGCAAGAGACCCAGTACTTC.

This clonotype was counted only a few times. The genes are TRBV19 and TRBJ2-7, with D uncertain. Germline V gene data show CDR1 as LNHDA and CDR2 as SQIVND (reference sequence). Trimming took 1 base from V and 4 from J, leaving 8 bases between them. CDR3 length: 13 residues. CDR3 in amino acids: CASSIGLQYEQYV. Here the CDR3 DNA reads TGTGCCAGTAGTATAGGCTTACAGTACGAGCAGTACGTC.

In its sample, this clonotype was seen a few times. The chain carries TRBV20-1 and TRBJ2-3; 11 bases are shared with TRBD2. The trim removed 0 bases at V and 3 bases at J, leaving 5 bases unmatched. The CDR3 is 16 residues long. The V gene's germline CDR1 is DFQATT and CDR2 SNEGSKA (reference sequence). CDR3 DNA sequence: TGCAGTGCTAGAGATTTAGCGGGGGGGCAAACAGATACGCAGTATTTT. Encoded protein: CSARDLAGGQTDTQYF.

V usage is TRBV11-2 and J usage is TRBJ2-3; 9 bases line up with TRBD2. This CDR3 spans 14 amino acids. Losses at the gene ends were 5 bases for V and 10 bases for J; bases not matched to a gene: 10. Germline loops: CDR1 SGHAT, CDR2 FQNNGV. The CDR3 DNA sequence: TGTGCCAGCAGCCCGGGACCCGGCGGGAGGGCGCAGTATTTT. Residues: CASSPGPGGRAQYF.

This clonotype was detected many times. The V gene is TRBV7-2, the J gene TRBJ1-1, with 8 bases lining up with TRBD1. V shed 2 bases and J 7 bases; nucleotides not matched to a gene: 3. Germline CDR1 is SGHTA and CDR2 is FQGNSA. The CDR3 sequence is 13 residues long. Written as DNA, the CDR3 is TGTGCCAGCAGCTTACTACAGGGGGGTGAAGCTTTCTTT. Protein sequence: CASSLLQGGEAFF.

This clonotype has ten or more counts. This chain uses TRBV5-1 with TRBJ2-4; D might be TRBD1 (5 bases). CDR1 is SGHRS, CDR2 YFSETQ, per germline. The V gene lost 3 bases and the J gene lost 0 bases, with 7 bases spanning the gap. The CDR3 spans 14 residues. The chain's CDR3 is CASSSGQAKNIQYF. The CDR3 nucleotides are TGCGCCAGCAGCTCCGGACAAGCCAAAAACATTCAGTACTTC.

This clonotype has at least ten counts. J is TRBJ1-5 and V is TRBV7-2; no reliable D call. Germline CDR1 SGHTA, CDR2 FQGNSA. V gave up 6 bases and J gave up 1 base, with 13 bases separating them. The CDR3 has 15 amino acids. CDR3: CASSPVGVSNQPQHF. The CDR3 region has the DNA TGTGCCAGCAGTCCCGTCGGGGTAAGCAATCAGCCCCAGCATTTT.

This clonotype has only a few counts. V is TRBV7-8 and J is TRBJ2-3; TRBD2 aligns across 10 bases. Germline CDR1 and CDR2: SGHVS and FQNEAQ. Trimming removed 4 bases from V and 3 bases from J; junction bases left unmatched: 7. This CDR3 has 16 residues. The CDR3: CASSYHSGGATDTQYF. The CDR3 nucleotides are TGTGCCAGCAGCTACCACAGCGGGGGGGCTACAGATACGCAGTATTTT.

DNA for the CDR3: TGTGCCAGCAGCCCCCTCCGAATGAACGAGCAGTACTTC. This codes for CASSPLRMNEQYF. V and J are TRBV11-3 and TRBJ2-7; D gene uncertain. From germline, CDR1 is SGHNT and CDR2 YENEEA. V dropped 5 bases and J dropped 5 bases, with 13 bases sitting between them. The CDR3 is 13 amino acids.

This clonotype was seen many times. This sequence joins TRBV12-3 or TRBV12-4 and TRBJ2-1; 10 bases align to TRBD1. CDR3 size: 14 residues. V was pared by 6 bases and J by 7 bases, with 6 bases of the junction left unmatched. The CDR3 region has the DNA TGTGCCAGCAGCCCCGGGACAGGGGCTAATGAGCAGTTCTTC. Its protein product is CASSPGTGANEQFF.

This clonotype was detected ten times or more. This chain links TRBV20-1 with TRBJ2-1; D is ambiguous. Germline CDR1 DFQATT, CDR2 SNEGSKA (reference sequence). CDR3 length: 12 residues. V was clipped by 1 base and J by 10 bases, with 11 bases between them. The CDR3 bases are TGCAGTGCTAGAGTGGGGTTGGGGGAGCAGTTCTTC. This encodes CSARVGLGEQFF.

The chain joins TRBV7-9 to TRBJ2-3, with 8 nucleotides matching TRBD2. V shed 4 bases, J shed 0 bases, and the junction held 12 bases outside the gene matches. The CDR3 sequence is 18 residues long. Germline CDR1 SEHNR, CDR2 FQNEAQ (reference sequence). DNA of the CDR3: TGTGCCAGCAGCTCGATCCGGGCTAGCGGGTCTAGCACAGATACGCAGTATTTT. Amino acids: CASSSIRASGSSTDTQYF.

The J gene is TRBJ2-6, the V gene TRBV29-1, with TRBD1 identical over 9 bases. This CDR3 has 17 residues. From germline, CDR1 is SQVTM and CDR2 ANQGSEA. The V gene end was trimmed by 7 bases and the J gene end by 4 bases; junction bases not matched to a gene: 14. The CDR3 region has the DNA TGCAGCGCCCTAGCCGGGACAGGGTACTCCGGGGCCAACGTCCTGACTTTC. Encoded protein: CSALAGTGYSGANVLTF.

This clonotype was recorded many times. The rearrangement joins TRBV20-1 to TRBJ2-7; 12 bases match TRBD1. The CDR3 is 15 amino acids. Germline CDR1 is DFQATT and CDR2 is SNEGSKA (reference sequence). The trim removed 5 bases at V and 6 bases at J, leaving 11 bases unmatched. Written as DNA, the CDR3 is TGCAGTGCTCCCCTTCCCGGGACAGGGGGCTCCGAGCAGTACGTC. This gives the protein CSAPLPGTGGSEQYV.

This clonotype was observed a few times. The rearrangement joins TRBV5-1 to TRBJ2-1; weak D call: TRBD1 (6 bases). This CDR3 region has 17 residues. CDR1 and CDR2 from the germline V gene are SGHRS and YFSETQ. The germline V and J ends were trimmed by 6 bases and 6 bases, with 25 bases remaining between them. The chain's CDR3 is CASTLKNLRDTTNEQFF. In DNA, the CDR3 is TGCGCCAGCACCCTAAAAAACTTACGGGACACGACCAATGAGCAGTTCTTC. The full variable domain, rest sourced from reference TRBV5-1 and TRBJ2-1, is KAGVTQTPRYLIKTRGQQVTLSCSPISGHRSVSWYQQTPGQGLQFLFEYFSETQRNKGNFPGRFSGRQFSNSRSEMNVSTLELGDSALYLCASTLKNLRDTTNEQFFGPGTRLTVL.

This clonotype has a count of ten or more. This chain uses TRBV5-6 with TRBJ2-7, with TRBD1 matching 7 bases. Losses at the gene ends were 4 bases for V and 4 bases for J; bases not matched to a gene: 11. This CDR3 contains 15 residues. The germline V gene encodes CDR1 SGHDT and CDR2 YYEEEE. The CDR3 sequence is CASSLNRGRDYEQYV. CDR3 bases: TGTGCCAGCAGCCTCAACAGGGGAAGGGATTACGAGCAGTACGTC.

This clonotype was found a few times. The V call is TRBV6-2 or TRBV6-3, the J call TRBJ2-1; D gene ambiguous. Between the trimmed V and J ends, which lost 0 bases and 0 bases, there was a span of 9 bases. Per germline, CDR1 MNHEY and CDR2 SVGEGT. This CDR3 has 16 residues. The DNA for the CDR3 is TGTGCCAGCAGTTACTCGGTCAGGAGCTCCTACAATGAGCAGTTCTTC. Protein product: CASSYSVRSSYNEQFF.

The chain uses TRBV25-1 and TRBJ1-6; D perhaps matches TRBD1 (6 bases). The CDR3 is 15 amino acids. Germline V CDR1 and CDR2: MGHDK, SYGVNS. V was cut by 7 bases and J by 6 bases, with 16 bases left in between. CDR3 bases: TGTGCCAGCACCGGGCAGGAGGGGGGTAATTCACCCCTCCACTTT. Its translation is CASTGQEGGNSPLHF.

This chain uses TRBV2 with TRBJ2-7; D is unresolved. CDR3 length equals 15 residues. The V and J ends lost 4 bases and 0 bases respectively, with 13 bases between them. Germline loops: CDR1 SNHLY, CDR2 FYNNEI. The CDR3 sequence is CASSVAQLNSYEQYV. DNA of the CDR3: TGTGCCAGCAGTGTGGCCCAACTCAACTCCTACGAGCAGTACGTC.

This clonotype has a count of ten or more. DNA for the CDR3: TGTGCCAGCAGCTTACAGATATACAATGAGCAGTTCTTC. Protein sequence: CASSLQIYNEQFF. The rearrangement links TRBV7-2 to TRBJ2-1, with no clear D. Germline CDR1 SGHTA, CDR2 FQGNSA. This CDR3 has 13 amino acids. V lost 2 bases and J 4 bases, leaving 6 bases between the germline ends.

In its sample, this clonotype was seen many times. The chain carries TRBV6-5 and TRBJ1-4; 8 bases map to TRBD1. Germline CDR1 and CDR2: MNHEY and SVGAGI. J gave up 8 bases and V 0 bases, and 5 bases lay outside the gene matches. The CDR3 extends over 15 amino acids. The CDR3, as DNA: TGTGCCAGCAGTTACTCGACAGGGGCGGGCGAAAAACTGTTTTTT. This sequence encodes CASSYSTGAGEKLFF.

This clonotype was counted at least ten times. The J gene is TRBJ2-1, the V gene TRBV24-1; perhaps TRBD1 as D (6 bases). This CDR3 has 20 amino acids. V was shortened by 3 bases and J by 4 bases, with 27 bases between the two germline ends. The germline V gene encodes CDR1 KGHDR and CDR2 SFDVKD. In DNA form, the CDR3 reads TGTGCCACCAGTGATCGTCCCCAATCGGGAAACAGGGAGAGATACAATGAGCAGTTCTTC. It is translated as CATSDRPQSGNRERYNEQFF.

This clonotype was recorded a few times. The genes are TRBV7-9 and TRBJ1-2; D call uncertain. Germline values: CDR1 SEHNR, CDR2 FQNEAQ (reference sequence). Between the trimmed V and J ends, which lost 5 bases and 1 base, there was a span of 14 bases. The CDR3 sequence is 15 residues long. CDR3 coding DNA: TGTGCCAGCAGCCCGACTCGGCTTTTTAACTATGGCTACACCTTC. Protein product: CASSPTRLFNYGYTF.

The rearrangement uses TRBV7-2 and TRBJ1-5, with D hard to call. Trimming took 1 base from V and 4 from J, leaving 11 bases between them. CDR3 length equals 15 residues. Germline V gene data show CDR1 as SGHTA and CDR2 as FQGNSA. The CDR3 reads CASSLVGKTNQPQHF. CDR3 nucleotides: TGTGCCAGCAGCTTAGTGGGTAAGACTAATCAGCCCCAGCATTTT.

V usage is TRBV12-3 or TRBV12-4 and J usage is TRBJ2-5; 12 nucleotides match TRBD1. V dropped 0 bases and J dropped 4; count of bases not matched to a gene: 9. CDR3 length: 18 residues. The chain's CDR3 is CASSLAKPGQGAGETQYF. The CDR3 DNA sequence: TGTGCCAGCAGTTTAGCCAAACCGGGACAGGGGGCGGGAGAGACCCAGTACTTC.

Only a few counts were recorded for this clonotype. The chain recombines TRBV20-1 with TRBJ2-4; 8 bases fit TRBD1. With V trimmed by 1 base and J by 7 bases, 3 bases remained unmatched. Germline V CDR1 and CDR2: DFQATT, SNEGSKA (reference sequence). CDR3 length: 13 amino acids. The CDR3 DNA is TGCAGTGCTAGAGCAGGGGGCCTGAACATTCAGTACTTC. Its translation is CSARAGGLNIQYF.

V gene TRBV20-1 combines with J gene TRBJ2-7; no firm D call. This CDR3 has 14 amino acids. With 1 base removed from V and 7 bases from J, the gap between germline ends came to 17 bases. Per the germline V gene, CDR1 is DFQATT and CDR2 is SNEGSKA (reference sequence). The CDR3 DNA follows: TGCAGTGCTAGAGTGAAGGGCAGTTCGGGTGAGCAGTACTTC. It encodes CSARVKGSSGEQYF.

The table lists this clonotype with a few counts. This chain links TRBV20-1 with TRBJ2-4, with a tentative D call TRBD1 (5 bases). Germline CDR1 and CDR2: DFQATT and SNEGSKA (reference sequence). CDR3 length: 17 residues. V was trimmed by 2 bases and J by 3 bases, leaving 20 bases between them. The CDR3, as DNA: TGCAGTGCTAGATTCCCGACAGAATCCCGGAGCAAAAACATTCAGTACTTC. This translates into CSARFPTESRSKNIQYF.